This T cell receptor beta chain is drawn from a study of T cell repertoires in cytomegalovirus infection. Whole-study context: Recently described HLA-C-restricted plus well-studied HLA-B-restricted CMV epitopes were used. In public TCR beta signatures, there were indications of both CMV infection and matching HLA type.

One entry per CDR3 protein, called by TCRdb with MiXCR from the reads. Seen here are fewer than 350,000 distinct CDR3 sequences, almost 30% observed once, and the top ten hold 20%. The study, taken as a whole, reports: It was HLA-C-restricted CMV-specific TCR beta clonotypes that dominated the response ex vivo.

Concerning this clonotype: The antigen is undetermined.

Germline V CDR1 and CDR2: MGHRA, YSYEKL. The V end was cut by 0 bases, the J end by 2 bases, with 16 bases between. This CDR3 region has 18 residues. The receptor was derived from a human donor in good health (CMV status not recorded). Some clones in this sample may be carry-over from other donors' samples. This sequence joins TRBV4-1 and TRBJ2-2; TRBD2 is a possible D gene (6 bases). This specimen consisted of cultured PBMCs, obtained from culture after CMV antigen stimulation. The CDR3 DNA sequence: TGCGCCAGCAGCCAAGAAACTTCGTGGGGGGTTAACACCGGGGAGCTGTTTTTT. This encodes CASSQETSWGVNTGELFF.